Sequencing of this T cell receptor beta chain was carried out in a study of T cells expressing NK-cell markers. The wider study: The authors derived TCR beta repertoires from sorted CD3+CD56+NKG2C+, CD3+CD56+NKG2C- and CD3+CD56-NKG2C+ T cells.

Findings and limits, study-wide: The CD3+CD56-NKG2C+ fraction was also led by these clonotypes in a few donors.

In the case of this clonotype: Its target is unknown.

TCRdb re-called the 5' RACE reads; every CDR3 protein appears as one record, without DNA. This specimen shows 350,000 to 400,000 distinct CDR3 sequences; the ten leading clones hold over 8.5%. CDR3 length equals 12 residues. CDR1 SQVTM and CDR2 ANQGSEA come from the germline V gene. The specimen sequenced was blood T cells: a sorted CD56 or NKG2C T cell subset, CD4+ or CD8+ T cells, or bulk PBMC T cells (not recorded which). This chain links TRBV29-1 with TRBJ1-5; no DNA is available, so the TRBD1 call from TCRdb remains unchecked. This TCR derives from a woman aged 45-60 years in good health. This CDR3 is CSVGQGAQPQHF.